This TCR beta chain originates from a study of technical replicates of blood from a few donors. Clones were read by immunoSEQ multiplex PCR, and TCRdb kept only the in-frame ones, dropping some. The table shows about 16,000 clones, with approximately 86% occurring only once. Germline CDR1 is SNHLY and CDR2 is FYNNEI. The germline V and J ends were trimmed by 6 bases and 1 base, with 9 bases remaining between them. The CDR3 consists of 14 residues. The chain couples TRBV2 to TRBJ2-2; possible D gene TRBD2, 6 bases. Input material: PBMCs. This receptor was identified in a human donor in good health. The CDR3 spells CASRGSGNTGELFF. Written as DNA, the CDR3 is TGTGCCAGCAGAGGTAGCGGGAACACCGGGGAGCTGTTTTTT. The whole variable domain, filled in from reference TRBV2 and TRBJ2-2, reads EPEVTQTPSHQVTQMGQEVILRCVPISNHLYFYWYRQILGQKVEFLVSFYNNEISEKSEIFDDQFSVERPDGSNFTLKIRSTKLEDSAMYFCASRGSGNTGELFFGEGSRLTVL.